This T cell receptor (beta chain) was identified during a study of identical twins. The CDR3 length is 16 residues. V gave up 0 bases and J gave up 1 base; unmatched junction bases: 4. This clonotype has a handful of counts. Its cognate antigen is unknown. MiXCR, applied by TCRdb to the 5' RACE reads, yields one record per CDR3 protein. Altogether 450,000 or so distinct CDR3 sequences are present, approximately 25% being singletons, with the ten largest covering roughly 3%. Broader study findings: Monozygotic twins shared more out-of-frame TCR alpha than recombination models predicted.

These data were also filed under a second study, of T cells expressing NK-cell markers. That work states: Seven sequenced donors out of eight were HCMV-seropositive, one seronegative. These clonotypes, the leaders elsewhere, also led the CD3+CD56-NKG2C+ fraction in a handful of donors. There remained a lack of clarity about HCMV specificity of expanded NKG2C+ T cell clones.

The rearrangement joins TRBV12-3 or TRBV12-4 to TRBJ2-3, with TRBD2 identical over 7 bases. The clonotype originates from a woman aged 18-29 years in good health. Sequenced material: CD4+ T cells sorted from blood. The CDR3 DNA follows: TGTGCCAGCAGTTTAGCCCGGGGGGTTGGCACAGATACGCAGTATTTT. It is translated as CASSLARGVGTDTQYF.